The 10 T cell receptor beta chains below were found in one sample sequenced in a study of T-cell memory formation after mild COVID-19. TCRdb analysed the 5' RACE reads with MiXCR anew, one entry per CDR3 protein. The data hold some 440,000 distinct CDR3 sequences, with about 23% observed a single time. The sequencing sample was made of PBMCs or a T cell subset sorted from them (not recorded which). The receptors shown here come from an adult woman who had mild COVID-19 (a few samples of this study predate the infection). Cell type and time point are not known.

This clonotype was detected only a few times. This chain joins TRBV5-3 and TRBJ2-3; D is unresolved. TRBV5-3 is filed as an ORF, its function uncertain. This CDR3 region has 13 residues. V dropped 0 bases and J dropped 2 bases, with 4 bases sitting between them. The CDR3, as DNA: TGTGCCAGAAGCTTGGGGGTCACAGATACGCAGTATTTT. Protein: CARSLGVTDTQYF.

This clonotype has more than one count but fewer than ten. This rearrangement joins TRBV12-3 or TRBV12-4 to TRBJ2-1, with a tentative D call TRBD1 (5 bases). CDR3 length: 15 amino acids. V was shortened by 6 bases and J by 3 bases, with 15 bases between the two germline ends. The CDR3 reads CASRDSLSIYNEQFF. CDR3 DNA sequence: TGTGCCAGCAGAGACAGTTTAAGTATCTACAATGAGCAGTTCTTC.

The V and J genes are TRBV24-1 and TRBJ2-1; 7 nucleotides match TRBD2. The CDR3 contains 13 residues. V was pared by 2 bases and J by 9 bases, with 3 bases of the junction left unmatched. Germline-derived CDR1 and CDR2 are KGHDR and SFDVKD. The CDR3 spells CATSDSLAIEQFF. In nucleotides, the CDR3 is TGTGCCACCAGTGATTCACTAGCGATTGAGCAGTTCTTC.

The J gene is TRBJ2-5, the V gene TRBV18; 11 positions agree with TRBD1. Germline CDR1 reads KGHSH; CDR2 reads LQKENI. The CDR3 runs 19 residues. V lost 3 bases, J lost 5 bases, and 17 bases stayed unmatched. For the CDR3, the DNA is TGTGCCAGCTCACCGGTGGAGTACCCGGACAGGGGGCGCTGGGAGACCCAGTACTTC. Amino acid sequence: CASSPVEYPDRGRWETQYF.

There are a few counts of this clonotype. The J gene is TRBJ2-5, the V gene TRBV7-9; D is unclear. Trimming pared 3 bases from V and 6 bases from J, leaving 2 bases between. This CDR3 comprises 10 residues. Germline assignment: CDR1 SEHNR and CDR2 FQNEAQ (reference sequence). CDR3 region: CASSLKTQYF. The CDR3 DNA sequence: TGTGCCAGCAGCTTGAAGACCCAGTACTTC.

This chain links TRBV7-9 with TRBJ1-1, with a tentative D call TRBD1 (6 bases). V was trimmed by 0 bases and J by 8 bases, leaving 10 bases between them. This CDR3 is built from 13 residues. CDR1 and CDR2 (germline): SEHNR, FQNEAQ (reference sequence). The CDR3 spells CASSLAGHIEAFF. DNA of the CDR3: TGTGCCAGCAGCTTAGCGGGACATATCGAAGCTTTCTTT. The full variable domain, completed using reference TRBV7-9 and TRBJ1-1, is DTGVSQNPRHKITKRGQNVTFRCDPISEHNRLYWYRQTLGQGPEFLTYFQNEAQLEKSRLLSDRFSAERPKGSFSTLEIQRTEQGDSAMYLCASSLAGHIEAFFGQGTRLTVV.

The chain couples TRBV7-9 to TRBJ2-5, with 7 bases identical to TRBD1. This CDR3 has 13 amino acids. Losses at the gene ends were 4 bases for V and 13 bases for J; bases not matched to a gene: 12. CDR1 and CDR2 (germline): SEHNR, FQNEAQ (reference sequence). The CDR3 reads CASSSPGDSGRYF. In DNA, the CDR3 is TGTGCCAGCAGCTCGCCTGGGGACAGCGGAAGGTACTTC. The variable domain in full, completed from reference TRBV7-9 and TRBJ2-5, reads DTGVSQNPRHKITKRGQNVTFRCDPISEHNRLYWYRQTLGQGPEFLTYFQNEAQLEKSRLLSDRFSAERPKGSFSTLEIQRTEQGDSAMYLCASSSPGDSGRYFGPGTRLLVL.

The J gene is TRBJ2-3, the V gene TRBV7-2; the D is unclear. Germline V gene lookup returns CDR1 SGHTA and CDR2 FQGNSA. The CDR3 has 13 amino acids. Between the trimmed V and J ends, which lost 7 bases and 0 bases, there was a span of 8 bases. The CDR3 is CASNPPSTDTQYF. CDR3 nucleotides: TGTGCCAGCAACCCGCCTAGCACAGATACGCAGTATTTT.

This clonotype was recorded a few times. V usage is TRBV24-1 and J usage is TRBJ2-1; the D gene is possibly TRBD2 (5 bases). Germline V CDR1 and CDR2: KGHDR, SFDVKD. This CDR3 region has 14 residues. V lost 6 bases and J 5 bases, leaving 13 bases between the germline ends. The CDR3 sequence is CATSRTQPHNEQFF. The DNA for the CDR3 is TGTGCCACCAGTCGGACTCAACCACACAATGAGCAGTTCTTC.

The chain is built from TRBV19 and TRBJ2-2; D is perhaps TRBD1 (6 bases). This CDR3 has 15 amino acids. Trimming left V 3 bases short and J 1 base short, with 9 bases between. Germline V gene data show CDR1 as LNHDA and CDR2 as SQIVND (reference sequence). This chain's CDR3 is CASSITGRNTGELFF. The CDR3 DNA reads TGTGCCAGTAGTATTACAGGGAGGAACACCGGGGAGCTGTTTTTT.